Listed below are T cell receptor beta chains from one sample, sequenced in a study of T cell responses to AZD1222 COVID-19 vaccine. The protocol was immunoSEQ multiplex PCR, while the TCRdb copy is restricted to in-frame clones and leaves out a portion. The sample includes under 95,000 clones, roughly nine tenths of them seen just once. Sequencing was performed on peripheral blood, taken on day 0 of AZD1222 vaccination. All receptors derive from an adult in good health. Both conserved end residues are part of each CDR3. D genes are given only for firm matches. Size tells how often a clone was seen (once, few, many) or the class of an expanded clone, and some rows leave it out.

TGTGCCAGCTCTAGCGGGCCCTACGAGCAGTACTTC,CASSSGPYEQYF,TRBV9,NA,TRBJ2-7,TRBD2
TGCGCCAGCAGCTTGGGGACAGGGGGCTACACTGAAGCTTTCTTT,CASSLGTGGYTEAFF,TRBV5-1,NA,TRBJ1-1,TRBD1
TGTGCCAGCAGCTTAGAGTTGGGCAGGGGGAATGAAAAACTGTTTTTT,CASSLELGRGNEKLFF,TRBV7-8,NA,TRBJ1-4,TRBD1
TGTGCCAGCAGCTTAGAGACCGGGACAGGGGGATACAATGAGCAGTTCTTC,CASSLETGTGGYNEQFF,TRBV7-8,NA,TRBJ2-1,TRBD1
TGTGCCAGCAGTCCAGGCTGGGGGGAATACGAGCAGTACTTC,CASSPGWGEYEQYF,TRBV27,NA,TRBJ2-7,NA
TGTGCCAGCAGCCAACCCGGTCAGGGGAACACTGAAGCTTTCTTT,CASSQPGQGNTEAFF,TRBV4-2,NA,TRBJ1-1,NA
TGTGCCAGCAGTTTCCAGGTCAATCAGCCCCAGCATTTT,CASSFQVNQPQHF,TRBV27,NA,TRBJ1-5,NA
TGCGCCAGCAGCACCCGGGACAGTAGGCCCTACAATGAGCAGTTCTTC,CASSTRDSRPYNEQFF,TRBV4-1,NA,TRBJ2-1,TRBD1
TGTGCCATCAGTACTAGCCAAAACTCTGGAAACACCATATATTTT,CAISTSQNSGNTIYF,TRBV10-3,NA,TRBJ1-3,NA
TGTGCCAGCACCCGACAGGGCGGCACCGGGGAGCTGTTTTTT,CASTRQGGTGELFF,TRBV27,NA,TRBJ2-2,TRBD1
TGTGCCACCAGCCCCGACGGACAAGGATCGAACACTGAAGCTTTCTTT,CATSPDGQGSNTEAFF,TRBV15,NA,TRBJ1-1,NA
TGTGCCAGCAGGCGAATAACTTCGGGGATTCTCGTAAATCAGCCCCAGCATTTT,CASRRITSGILVNQPQHF,TRBV28,NA,TRBJ1-5,NA
TGTGCCAGCAGCTCTTCCAAGGATATGCCCCAGCATTTT,CASSSSKDMPQHF,TRBV7-2,NA,TRBJ1-5,NA
TGTGCCAGCAGCCCGACGGGACTAGCGGGAGTCAATGAGCAGTTCTTC,CASSPTGLAGVNEQFF,TRBV4-2,NA,TRBJ2-1,TRBD2
TGCGCCAGCAGCTTGTCCCCGGTCTCTGGAAACACCATATATTTT,CASSLSPVSGNTIYF,TRBV5-1,NA,TRBJ1-3,NA
TGTGCCACAGGACTAGCGGGAGACACCGGGGAGCTGTTTTTT,CATGLAGDTGELFF,TRBV6-5,NA,TRBJ2-2,TRBD2
TGTGCCAGCCGGCAGCAAAGCTCCTATAATTCACCCCTCCACTTT,CASRQQSSYNSPLHF,TRBV2,NA,TRBJ1-6,NA
TGTGCCAGCAGCCTGAGCGGGTCTGCGAACACTGAAGCTTTCTTT,CASSLSGSANTEAFF,TRBV6-5,NA,TRBJ1-1,NA
TGTGCCAGCAGCCGACCCGGGACAGCTGAAGCTTTCTTT,CASSRPGTAEAFF,TRBV7-9,once,TRBJ1-1,TRBD1
TGTGCCAGTAGTATGAGCGTGGTGCAGCCCCAGCATTTT,CASSMSVVQPQHF,TRBV19,NA,TRBJ1-5,NA
TGCGCCAGCAGCTTGGGATTGGGAGAGGTCGGGGAGCTGTTTTTT,CASSLGLGEVGELFF,TRBV5-1,NA,TRBJ2-2,NA
TGCGCCAGCAGCTTGGGGCAGGGTGCAACTAATGAAAAACTGTTTTTT,CASSLGQGATNEKLFF,TRBV5-1,NA,TRBJ1-4,NA
TGTGCCAGCAGTCAGGACAGGGCGCTAGCTAACTATGGCTACACCTTC,CASSQDRALANYGYTF,TRBV6-6,NA,TRBJ1-2,TRBD1
TGTGCCAGCAGCCTAACTAGAGATGAGCAGTTCTTC,CASSLTRDEQFF,TRBV3-1/TRBV3-2,once,TRBJ2-1,NA
TGCGCCAGCAGCCAAGATCTCGGGTATGCTGTCTATGGCTACACCTTC,CASSQDLGYAVYGYTF,TRBV4-1,once,TRBJ1-2,NA
TGCGCCAGCAGCGAGGGACAGGGGGGTGAGCAGTTCTTC,CASSEGQGGEQFF,TRBV5-1,NA,TRBJ2-1,TRBD1
TGTGCCTGGAGTGTAACCCCAAATTCTCGCTCTGGAAACACCATATATTTT,CAWSVTPNSRSGNTIYF,TRBV30,NA,TRBJ1-3,NA
TGCGCCAGCAGCCCTAAGCCAGACCCCCGGGAGCAGTACTTC,CASSPKPDPREQYF,TRBV4-1,NA,TRBJ2-7,NA
TGTGCCACCAGTGACCGACCCAGGACAGGGGAGACCGGGGAGCTGTTTTTT,CATSDRPRTGETGELFF,TRBV24-1,once,TRBJ2-2,TRBD1
TGTGCCTGGAGTGCCGGAGTTCAGGGTCAGCCCCAGCATTTT,CAWSAGVQGQPQHF,TRBV30,NA,TRBJ1-5,NA
TGTGCCAGTAGTATGGCCCGGGACACCTATTCACCCCTCCACTTT,CASSMARDTYSPLHF,TRBV19,NA,TRBJ1-6,NA
TGTGCCAGCAGACAGGGACAGAAACTGTTTTTT,CASRQGQKLFF,TRBV6-5,NA,TRBJ1-4,TRBD1
TGTGCCAGCAGCCGGGGCGCCGGGACATTGGAGCAGTTCTTC,CASSRGAGTLEQFF,TRBV7-2,NA,TRBJ2-1,NA
TGTGCCAGCAGTGCACAGGGTACACCTAACTATGGCTACACCTTC,CASSAQGTPNYGYTF,TRBV2,NA,TRBJ1-2,NA
TGTGCCGCCGGGAAGGGCTACGAGCAGTACTTC,CAAGKGYEQYF,TRBV11-1,NA,TRBJ2-7,NA
TGTGCCAGCGACGTAATTACGGAATATGGCTACACCTTC,CASDVITEYGYTF,TRBV2,NA,TRBJ1-2,NA
TGTGCCAGCTCACAAACGACAGGGGGCCTCAATCAGCCCCAGCATTTT,CASSQTTGGLNQPQHF,TRBV18,NA,TRBJ1-5,TRBD1
TGTGCCAGCAGCATACGGACAGAAGCTTTCTTT,CASSIRTEAFF,TRBV7-9,NA,TRBJ1-1,NA
TGCGCCAGCAGCTCCGGGACTTTAGGCTACGAGCAGTACTTC,CASSSGTLGYEQYF,TRBV5-1,NA,TRBJ2-7,NA
TGTGCCAGCAGCGAAGGGAGAGGGAGCAATCAGCCCCAGCATTTT,CASSEGRGSNQPQHF,TRBV13,NA,TRBJ1-5,NA
TGTGCCAGCAGCTTACAAGCGGGAGGCGAGCAGTTCTTC,CASSLQAGGEQFF,TRBV7-3,NA,TRBJ2-1,TRBD2
TGTGCCAGCTCACCAGGGATAGAGTACTCACCCCTCCACTTT,CASSPGIEYSPLHF,TRBV18,NA,TRBJ1-6,NA
TGCGCCAGCTTTACCGACGCCGGGACAGGGAATGGCTACACCTTC,CASFTDAGTGNGYTF,TRBV10-2,NA,TRBJ1-2,TRBD1
TGTGCCAGCAGCCCGGACGGGGGGGCCACAGGGGAGCTGTTTTTT,CASSPDGGATGELFF,TRBV7-3,NA,TRBJ2-2,TRBD2
TGTGCCAGCAGCTTCTTCGTTGGCAGCAACTATGGCTACACCTTC,CASSFFVGSNYGYTF,TRBV5-5,NA,TRBJ1-2,NA
TGTGCCAGCAGCTTAGGGGGCAGTTATAGCAATCAGCCCCAGCATTTT,CASSLGGSYSNQPQHF,TRBV11-2,NA,TRBJ1-5,NA
TGTGCCAGCAGTCTACAGGGCCTACAAGGGGAGACCCAGTACTTC,CASSLQGLQGETQYF,TRBV7-3,few,TRBJ2-5,NA
TGTGCCAGCAGCTTAACTCGCGCAGGTGGCTACACCTTC,CASSLTRAGGYTF,TRBV5-8,few,TRBJ1-2,NA
TGCGCCAGCAGCTTGGGACAGGGTTCCTATAATTCACCCCTCCACTTT,CASSLGQGSYNSPLHF,TRBV5-1,NA,TRBJ1-6,TRBD1
TGTGCCAGCAGTTTGATCGTGGAGGGAGCGGGCAACGAGCAGTACTTC,CASSLIVEGAGNEQYF,TRBV28,NA,TRBJ2-7,NA
TGTGCCAGTAGTATTAGCGGGAGGACTTACGAGCAGTACTTC,CASSISGRTYEQYF,TRBV19,NA,TRBJ2-7,TRBD2
TGCAGCGTTGCGGTAGGGGACGGCAATCAGCCCCAGCATTTT,CSVAVGDGNQPQHF,TRBV29-1,NA,TRBJ1-5,NA
TGTGCCAGCACTCCGGCGGAGAACACTGAAGCTTTCTTT,CASTPAENTEAFF,TRBV25-1,few,TRBJ1-1,NA